This T cell receptor beta chain was retrieved from a study of T cells in Graves' hyperthyroidism and ophthalmopathy. This clonotype was seen a few times. CDR1 and CDR2 from the germline V gene are MDHEN and SYDVKM. This CDR3 region has 16 residues. The V and J ends lost 5 bases and 4 bases respectively, with 18 bases between them. TCR beta CDR3 region amplification was performed from RNA transcripts. The primer set for the first-round RT-PCR of the TCR CDR3 was HTBI. TCRdb called the multiplex PCR reads again in MiXCR, with one record for every CDR3 protein. The data show about 300,000 distinct CDR3 sequences, roughly 19% seen once.

The rearrangement uses TRBV28 and TRBJ2-1, with a possible D match to TRBD2 (5 bases). Sequencing was carried out using blood. This TCR came from a man in his forties or fifties with Graves' ophthalmopathy. Written as DNA, the CDR3 is TGTGCCAGCAGTCCGAGGGTGGTGAGGGCATACAATGAGCAGTTCTTC. Its protein product is CASSPRVVRAYNEQFF.